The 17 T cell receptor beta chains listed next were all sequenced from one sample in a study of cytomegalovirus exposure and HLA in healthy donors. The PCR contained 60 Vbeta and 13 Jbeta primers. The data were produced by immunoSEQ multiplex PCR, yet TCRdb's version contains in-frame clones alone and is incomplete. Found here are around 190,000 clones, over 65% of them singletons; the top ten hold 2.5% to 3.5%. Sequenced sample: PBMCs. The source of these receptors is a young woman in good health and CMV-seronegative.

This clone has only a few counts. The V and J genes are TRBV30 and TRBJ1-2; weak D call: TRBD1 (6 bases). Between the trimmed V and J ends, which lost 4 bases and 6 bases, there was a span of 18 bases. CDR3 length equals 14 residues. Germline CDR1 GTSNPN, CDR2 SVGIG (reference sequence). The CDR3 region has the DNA TGTGCCTGGACCCGAAACACAGGGAAAAATGGCTACACCTTC. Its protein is CAWTRNTGKNGYTF.

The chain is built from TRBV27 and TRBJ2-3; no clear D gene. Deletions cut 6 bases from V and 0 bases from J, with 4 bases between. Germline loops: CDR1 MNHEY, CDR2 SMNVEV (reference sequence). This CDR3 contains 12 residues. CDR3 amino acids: CASSPSTDTQYF. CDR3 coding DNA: TGTGCCAGCAGCCCTAGCACAGATACGCAGTATTTT.

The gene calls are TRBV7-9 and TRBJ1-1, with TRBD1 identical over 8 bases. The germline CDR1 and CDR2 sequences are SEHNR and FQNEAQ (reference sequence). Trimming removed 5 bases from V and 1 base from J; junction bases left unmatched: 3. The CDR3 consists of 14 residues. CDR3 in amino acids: CASSQGTGNTEAFF. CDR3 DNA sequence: TGTGCCAGCAGCCAAGGGACAGGGAACACTGAAGCTTTCTTT.

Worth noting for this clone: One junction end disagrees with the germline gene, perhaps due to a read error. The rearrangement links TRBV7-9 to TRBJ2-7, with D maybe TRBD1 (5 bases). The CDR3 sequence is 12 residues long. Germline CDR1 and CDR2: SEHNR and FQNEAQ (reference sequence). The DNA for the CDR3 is TGTTCCAGCAGCCTACAGGCATACGAGCAGTACTTC. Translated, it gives CSSSLQAYEQYF.

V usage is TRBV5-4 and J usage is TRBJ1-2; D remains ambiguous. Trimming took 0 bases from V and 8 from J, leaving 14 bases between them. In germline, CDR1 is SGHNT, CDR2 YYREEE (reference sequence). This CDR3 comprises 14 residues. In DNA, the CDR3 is TGTGCCAGCAGCTTGGCCCTCTATTCGGGGGGCTACACCTTC. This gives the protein CASSLALYSGGYTF.

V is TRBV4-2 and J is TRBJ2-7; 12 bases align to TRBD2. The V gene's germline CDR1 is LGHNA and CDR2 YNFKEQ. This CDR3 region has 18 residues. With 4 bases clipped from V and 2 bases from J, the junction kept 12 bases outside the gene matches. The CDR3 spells CASSLRLAGGRRTYEQYF. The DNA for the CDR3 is TGTGCCAGCAGCCTCCGTCTAGCGGGAGGGCGGAGAACCTACGAGCAGTACTTC.

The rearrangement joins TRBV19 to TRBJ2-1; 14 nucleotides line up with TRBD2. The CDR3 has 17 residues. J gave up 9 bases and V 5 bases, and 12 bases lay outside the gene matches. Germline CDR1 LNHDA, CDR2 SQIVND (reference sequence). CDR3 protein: CASSHQGTSGRLGEQFF. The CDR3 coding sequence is TGTGCCAGTAGTCACCAAGGGACTAGCGGGAGATTAGGTGAGCAGTTCTTC. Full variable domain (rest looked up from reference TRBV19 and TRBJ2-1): DGGITQSPKYLFRKEGQNVTLSCEQNLNHDAMYWYRQDPGQGLRLIYYSQIVNDFQKGDIAEGYSVSREKKESFPLTVTSAQKNPTAFYLCASSHQGTSGRLGEQFFGPGTRLTVL.

The CDR3, as DNA: TGTGCCAGCAGTTTAACAAGGGGAAACACTGAAGCTTTCTTT. As protein: CASSLTRGNTEAFF. The chain employs TRBV27 and TRBJ1-1, with a weak D call TRBD1 (5 bases). Germline V gene data show CDR1 as MNHEY and CDR2 as SMNVEV (reference sequence). V lost 2 bases and J 2 bases, leaving 9 bases between the germline ends. The CDR3 has 14 amino acids.

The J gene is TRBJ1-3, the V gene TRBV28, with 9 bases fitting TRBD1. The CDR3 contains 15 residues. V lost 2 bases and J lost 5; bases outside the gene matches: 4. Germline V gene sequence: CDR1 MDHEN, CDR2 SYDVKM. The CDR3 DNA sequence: TGTGCCAGCAGTTTAGGACAGGGGAGGAGAAACACCATATATTTT. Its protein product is CASSLGQGRRNTIYF.

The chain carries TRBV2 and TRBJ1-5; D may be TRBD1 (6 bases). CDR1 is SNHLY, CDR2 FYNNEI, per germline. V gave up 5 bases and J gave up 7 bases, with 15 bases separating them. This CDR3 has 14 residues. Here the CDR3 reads CASSLQGSGQPQHF. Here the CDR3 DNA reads TGTGCCAGCAGTTTACAGGGATCGGGCCAGCCCCAGCATTTT. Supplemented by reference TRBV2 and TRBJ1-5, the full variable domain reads EPEVTQTPSHQVTQMGQEVILRCVPISNHLYFYWYRQILGQKVEFLVSFYNNEISEKSEIFDDQFSVERPDGSNFTLKIRSTKLEDSAMYFCASSLQGSGQPQHFGDGTRLSIL.

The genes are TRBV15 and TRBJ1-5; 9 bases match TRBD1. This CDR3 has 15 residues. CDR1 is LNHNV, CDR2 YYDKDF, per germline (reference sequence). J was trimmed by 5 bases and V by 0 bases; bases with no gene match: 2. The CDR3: CATSRETGGYQPQHF. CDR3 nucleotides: TGTGCCACCAGCAGAGAGACAGGGGGTTATCAGCCCCAGCATTTT.

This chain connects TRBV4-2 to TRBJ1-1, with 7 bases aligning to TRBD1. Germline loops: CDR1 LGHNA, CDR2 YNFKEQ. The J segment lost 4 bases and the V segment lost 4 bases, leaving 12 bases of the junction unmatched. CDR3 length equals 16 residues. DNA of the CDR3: TGTGCCAGCAGCCCCCAGGGGACAGAGGTATCCACTGAAGCTTTCTTT. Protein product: CASSPQGTEVSTEAFF.

In DNA, the CDR3 is TGCGCCAGCAGCCCCGGACAGGGTCTGACCGGGGAGCTGTTTTTT. It translates to CASSPGQGLTGELFF. The chain carries TRBV4-1 and TRBJ2-2; TRBD1 agrees at 8 bases. The V gene end was trimmed by 4 bases and the J gene end by 5 bases; junction bases not matched to a gene: 6. CDR1 is MGHRA and CDR2 is YSYEKL in the germline V gene. This CDR3 is built from 15 residues.

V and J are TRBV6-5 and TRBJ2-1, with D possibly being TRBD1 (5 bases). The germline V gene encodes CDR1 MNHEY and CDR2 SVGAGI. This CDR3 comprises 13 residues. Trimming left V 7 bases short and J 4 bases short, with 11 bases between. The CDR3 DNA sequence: TGTGCCAGCACCTCCAGACAGTACAATGAGCAGTTCTTC. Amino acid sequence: CASTSRQYNEQFF.

In nucleotides, the CDR3 is TGTGCCAGCTCACCAGGGGAGGACCAGCCCCAGCATTTT. It specifies CASSPGEDQPQHF. The chain couples TRBV18 to TRBJ1-5; D not certain. Trimming cost V 2 bases and J 7 bases, with 9 bases left between them. Germline-derived CDR1 and CDR2 are KGHSH and LQKENI. CDR3 size: 13 residues.

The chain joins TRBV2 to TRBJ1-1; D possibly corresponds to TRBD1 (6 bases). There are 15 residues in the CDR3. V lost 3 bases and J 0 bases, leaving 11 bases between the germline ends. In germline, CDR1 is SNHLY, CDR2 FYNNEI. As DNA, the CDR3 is TGTGCCAGCAGTGATACAGGGATCATGAACACTGAAGCTTTCTTT. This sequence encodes CASSDTGIMNTEAFF.

The CDR3 bases are TGTGCCAGCAGCTTCATGAACTATGGCTACACCTTC. The encoded protein is CASSFMNYGYTF. The chain has TRBV11-2 and TRBJ1-2, with D hard to call. The CDR3 contains 12 residues. In germline, CDR1 is SGHAT, CDR2 FQNNGV. The ends were cut back, 3 bases at V and 2 bases at J, with 4 bases in the middle.